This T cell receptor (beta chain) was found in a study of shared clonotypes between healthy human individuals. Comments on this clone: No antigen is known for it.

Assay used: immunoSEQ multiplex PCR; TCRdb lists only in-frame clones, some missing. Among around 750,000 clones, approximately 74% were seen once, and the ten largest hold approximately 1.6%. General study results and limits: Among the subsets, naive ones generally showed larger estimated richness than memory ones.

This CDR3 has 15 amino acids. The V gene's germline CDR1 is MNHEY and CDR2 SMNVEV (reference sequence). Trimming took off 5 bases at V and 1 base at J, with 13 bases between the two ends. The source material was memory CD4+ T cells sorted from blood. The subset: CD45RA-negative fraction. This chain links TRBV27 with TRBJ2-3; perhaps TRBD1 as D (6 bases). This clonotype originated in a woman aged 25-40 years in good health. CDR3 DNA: TGTGCCAGCAGTCCAGGGGTTTCTGGCACAGATACGCAGTATTTT. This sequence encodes CASSPGVSGTDTQYF.